These 25 T cell receptor beta chains were sequenced from one sample in a study of T-cell reconstitution after alpha-beta-depleted transplantation in children. Unique molecular identifiers tagged the TCRbeta library. MiXCR, applied by TCRdb to the PCR reads, yields one record per CDR3 protein. The table has about 370,000 distinct CDR3 sequences, around 21% seen once. Sequenced here: PBMCs from the stem cell graft donor, sampled from the stem cell graft. The receptors derive from a human donor who donated a stem cell graft to a child with acute myeloid leukemia.

This clonotype has a handful of counts. The chain employs TRBV2 and TRBJ2-1, with D possibly matching TRBD2 (6 bases). Germline V CDR1 and CDR2: SNHLY, FYNNEI. V gave up 6 bases and J gave up 7 bases, with 22 bases separating them. The CDR3 is 16 residues long. This chain's CDR3 is CASRVLGDLGGNEQFF. For the CDR3, the DNA is TGTGCCAGCAGGGTATTGGGGGACCTGGGAGGTAATGAGCAGTTCTTC.

This clonotype was counted once. The rearrangement links TRBV12-3 or TRBV12-4 to TRBJ2-5, with a weak D call TRBD2 (5 bases). CDR3 size: 11 residues. Trimming removed 8 bases from V and 4 bases from J, with 8 bases in between. In DNA, the CDR3 is TGTGCCAGCTGTGGGAGAGAGACCCAGTACTTC. It translates to CASCGRETQYF.

This sequence joins TRBV7-9 and TRBJ2-1; D perhaps matches TRBD1 (7 bases). V was shortened by 3 bases and J by 7 bases, with 16 bases between the two germline ends. CDR1 is SEHNR, CDR2 FQNEAQ, per germline (reference sequence). This CDR3 has 15 amino acids. CDR3 DNA: TGTGCCAGCAGCTTCCCCCAGGCAGGGGGGAATGAGCAGTTCTTC. This encodes CASSFPQAGGNEQFF.

In this sample, this clonotype turned up a few times. J is TRBJ2-7 and V is TRBV9; unclear D gene. The CDR3 extends over 15 amino acids. Germline loops: CDR1 SGDLS, CDR2 YYNGEE. Trimming left V 1 base short and J 2 bases short, with 13 bases between. CDR3 protein: CASSVLFGKAYEQYF. The CDR3 coding sequence is TGTGCCAGCAGCGTACTCTTCGGCAAAGCCTACGAGCAGTACTTC.

This clonotype occurred many times. This sequence joins TRBV29-1 and TRBJ1-3; no clear D. V was cut by 5 bases and J by 6 bases, with 8 bases left in between. The CDR3 runs to 11 residues. Germline V gives CDR1 SQVTM, CDR2 ANQGSEA. Written as DNA, the CDR3 is TGCAGCGTTCAGGCGAAAAACACCATATATTTT. This gives the protein CSVQAKNTIYF.

The J gene is TRBJ2-3, the V gene TRBV24-1, with 12 nucleotides matching TRBD1. V shed 7 bases, J shed 4 bases, and the junction held 2 bases outside the gene matches. The CDR3 consists of 14 residues. From germline, CDR1 is KGHDR and CDR2 SFDVKD. CDR3 DNA sequence: TGTGCCACCAGGGGACAGGGGGCCCCAGATACGCAGTATTTT. It specifies CATRGQGAPDTQYF.

With respect to this clonotype: A read error may explain this, as a much larger clone is one base away. The chain joins TRBV29-1 to TRBJ2-7, with 7 bases fitting TRBD2. V lost 5 bases and J lost 8; bases outside the gene matches: 12. Germline V gene data show CDR1 as SQVTM and CDR2 as ANQGSEA. The CDR3 runs 13 residues. CDR3 in amino acids: CSVIWREKYKQYF. The CDR3 nucleotides are TGCAGCGTTATCTGGCGGGAGAAGTACAAGCAGTACTTC.

This rearrangement joins TRBV5-1 to TRBJ1-1; D gene unclear. Trimming took off 1 base at V and 5 bases at J, with 18 bases between the two ends. The CDR3 extends over 16 amino acids. The germline V gene has CDR1 SGHRS and CDR2 YFSETQ. The CDR3 nucleotides are TGCGCCAGCAGCTTGTCAGCAGGCTGGGGTAGGACTGAAGCTTTCTTT. Translation gives CASSLSAGWGRTEAFF.

The rearrangement joins TRBV7-3 to TRBJ2-2; tentative D call: TRBD1 (7 bases). This CDR3 is 14 amino acids long. V lost 5 bases, J lost 6 bases, and 13 bases lay in between. Germline lookup yields CDR1 SGHTA and CDR2 FQGTGA. The CDR3 DNA reads TGTGCCAGCAGCCCGACCAGGGGGGCCGGGGAGCTGTTTTTT. This gives the protein CASSPTRGAGELFF. The full variable domain, in which reference TRBV7-3 and TRBJ2-2 provide the parts outside the CDR3, is GAGVSQTPSNKVTEKGKYVELRCDPISGHTALYWYRQSLGQGPEFLIYFQGTGAADDSGLPNDRFFAVRPEGSVSTLKIQRTERGDSAVYLCASSPTRGAGELFFGEGSRLTVL.

This clonotype showed up many times. V usage is TRBV29-1 and J usage is TRBJ1-1, with a possible D match to TRBD1 (6 bases). This CDR3 is 13 amino acids long. The germline V and J ends were trimmed by 0 bases and 4 bases, with 9 bases remaining between them. Germline V CDR1 and CDR2: SQVTM, ANQGSEA. In nucleotides, the CDR3 is TGCAGCGTTGAAGATCAGGGGAGCACTGAAGCTTTCTTT. It is translated as CSVEDQGSTEAFF.

The chain combines TRBV19 with TRBJ2-1; tentative D call: TRBD2 (5 bases). Per germline, CDR1 LNHDA and CDR2 SQIVND (reference sequence). Trimming left V 11 bases short and J 9 bases short, with 14 bases between. This CDR3 spans 11 amino acids. CDR3 coding DNA: TGTGCCGCCTTAGGACTTGGTGAGCAGTTCTTC. Translation gives CAALGLGEQFF.

This clonotype was seen at least ten times. V and J are TRBV20-1 and TRBJ2-7; D is unclear. The germline CDR1 and CDR2 sequences are DFQATT and SNEGSKA (reference sequence). The CDR3 is made up of 13 amino acids. With 3 bases removed from V and 3 bases from J, the gap between germline ends came to 12 bases. CDR3 loop: CSASEALGYEQYF. CDR3 DNA: TGCAGTGCTAGTGAAGCCTTAGGCTACGAGCAGTACTTC.

This clonotype was counted many times. The V gene is TRBV20-1, the J gene TRBJ2-1; 10 bases fit TRBD2. This CDR3 has 15 residues. Germline CDR1 reads DFQATT; CDR2 reads SNEGSKA (reference sequence). V shed 5 bases, J shed 7 bases, and the junction held 11 bases outside the gene matches. CDR3 region: CSARAAGGPRNEQFF. The CDR3, as DNA: TGCAGTGCTCGCGCAGCGGGAGGGCCACGGAATGAGCAGTTCTTC.

The CDR3 here is CASAGRDTQYF. CDR3 coding DNA: TGTGCCAGCGCGGGACGCGATACGCAGTATTTT. This chain links TRBV9 with TRBJ2-3; TRBD2 is a possible D gene (6 bases). The CDR3 is made up of 11 amino acids. Trimming shortened V by 7 bases and J by 6 bases, and 9 bases separated the two germline ends. CDR1 and CDR2 from the germline V gene are SGDLS and YYNGEE.

The chain is built from TRBV5-1 and TRBJ2-3; D tentatively fits TRBD1 or TRBD2 (7 bases each). V was cut by 2 bases and J by 2 bases, with 12 bases left in between. The CDR3 runs to 15 residues. The germline V gene encodes CDR1 SGHRS and CDR2 YFSETQ. The CDR3 sequence: CASSFGGTVTDTQYF. The DNA for the CDR3 is TGCGCCAGCAGCTTCGGGGGGACAGTCACAGATACGCAGTATTTT. The full variable domain, rest sourced from reference TRBV5-1 and TRBJ2-3, is KAGVTQTPRYLIKTRGQQVTLSCSPISGHRSVSWYQQTPGQGLQFLFEYFSETQRNKGNFPGRFSGRQFSNSRSEMNVSTLELGDSALYLCASSFGGTVTDTQYFGPGTRLTVL.

This clonotype was seen many times. V gene TRBV6-2 or TRBV6-3 combines with J gene TRBJ2-2; D remains ambiguous. The CDR3 is made up of 14 amino acids. Germline loops: CDR1 MNHEY, CDR2 SVGEGT. V lost 7 bases and J lost 8, with 17 bases in between. CDR3 protein: CASIRGDPRGELFF. In DNA form, the CDR3 reads TGTGCCAGCATTCGTGGAGACCCTCGAGGGGAGCTGTTTTTT.

V usage is TRBV5-1 and J usage is TRBJ1-4, with 8 nucleotides matching TRBD1. Germline CDR1 and CDR2: SGHRS and YFSETQ. This CDR3 has 14 residues. With 3 bases clipped from V and 4 bases from J, the junction kept 2 bases outside the gene matches. The CDR3 reads CASSSTGVNEKLFF. The DNA of the CDR3 is TGCGCCAGCAGCTCGACAGGGGTTAATGAAAAACTGTTTTTT.

The count of this clonotype is one. The chain employs TRBV20-1 and TRBJ2-2; D may be TRBD1 (6 bases). Trimming pared 3 bases from V and 1 base from J, leaving 15 bases between. Germline V gene sequence: CDR1 DFQATT, CDR2 SNEGSKA (reference sequence). This CDR3 contains 16 residues. This CDR3 is CSARRGWTVNTGELFF. CDR3 DNA sequence: TGCAGTGCTAGGAGGGGGTGGACGGTGAACACCGGGGAGCTGTTTTTT.

This clonotype was found many times. The chain uses TRBV10-3 and TRBJ2-3, with D possibly being TRBD2 (5 bases). The CDR3 has 11 amino acids. The germline V gene encodes CDR1 ENHRY and CDR2 SYGVKD. V gave up 4 bases and J gave up 6 bases, with 5 bases separating them. The DNA for the CDR3 is TGTGCCATCAGTGGAGGGGATACGCAGTATTTT. Translation: CAISGGDTQYF.

This clonotype was detected only a few times. The J gene is TRBJ2-3, the V gene TRBV20-1; the match to TRBD2 covers 8 bases. The CDR3 spans 15 residues. The germline V gene encodes CDR1 DFQATT and CDR2 SNEGSKA (reference sequence). The trim removed 5 bases at V and 4 bases at J, leaving 11 bases unmatched. Here the CDR3 reads CSAPTLSGKPDTQYF. DNA for the CDR3: TGCAGTGCTCCGACACTTAGCGGGAAGCCAGATACGCAGTATTTT.

CDR3 sequence: CASSYSLAGVEETQYF. The CDR3 region has the DNA TGTGCCAGCAGTTACTCTCTAGCGGGAGTGGAGGAGACCCAGTACTTC. The rearrangement joins TRBV6-5 to TRBJ2-5; 10 bases agree with TRBD2. The V gene end was trimmed by 0 bases and the J gene end by 5 bases; junction bases not matched to a gene: 6. Germline V CDR1 and CDR2: MNHEY, SVGAGI. This CDR3 contains 16 residues.

This clonotype was counted many times. The chain recombines TRBV12-3 or TRBV12-4 with TRBJ2-1; the match to TRBD2 covers 7 bases. This CDR3 region has 14 residues. J lost 7 bases, V lost 8 bases, and 11 bases had no gene match. CDR3 residues: CASSGGRESNEQFF. CDR3 DNA: TGTGCCAGCTCTGGCGGGCGGGAGTCTAATGAGCAGTTCTTC.

This clonotype was seen a handful of times. The chain uses TRBV5-1 and TRBJ2-3; 9 bases align to TRBD1. Germline assignment: CDR1 SGHRS and CDR2 YFSETQ. This CDR3 is 19 amino acids long. V lost 4 bases, J lost 4 bases, and 19 bases stayed unmatched. CDR3 amino acids: CASSRMDRGSGGLADTQYF. The CDR3, as DNA: TGCGCCAGCAGCCGGATGGACAGGGGATCGGGAGGTTTGGCAGATACGCAGTATTTT.

This clonotype showed up just a few times. The chain combines TRBV29-1 with TRBJ2-3; maybe TRBD2 (6 bases). This CDR3 has 14 residues. V lost 4 bases and J lost 0, with 11 bases in between. Germline V CDR1 and CDR2: SQVTM, ANQGSEA. CDR3 region: CSVATSSSTDTQYF. The DNA for the CDR3 is TGCAGCGTTGCCACTAGCTCGAGCACAGATACGCAGTATTTT.

This clonotype was seen many times. The chain recombines TRBV7-6 with TRBJ2-7, with 9 bases fitting TRBD1. V lost 11 bases to trimming and J lost 4 bases; unmatched junction nucleotides: 3. CDR1 is SGHVS and CDR2 is FNYEAQ in the germline V gene. The length of the CDR3 is 11 residues. The CDR3 nucleotides are TGTGCCGGGACAGGGAGATACGAGCAGTACTTC. It specifies CAGTGRYEQYF. Drawing the rest from reference TRBV7-6 and TRBJ2-7, the complete variable domain is GAGVSQSPRYKVTKRGQDVALRCDPISGHVSLYWYRQALGQGPEFLTYFNYEAQQDKSGLPNDRFSAERPEGSISTLTIQRTEQRDSAMYRCAGTGRYEQYFGPGTRLTVT.